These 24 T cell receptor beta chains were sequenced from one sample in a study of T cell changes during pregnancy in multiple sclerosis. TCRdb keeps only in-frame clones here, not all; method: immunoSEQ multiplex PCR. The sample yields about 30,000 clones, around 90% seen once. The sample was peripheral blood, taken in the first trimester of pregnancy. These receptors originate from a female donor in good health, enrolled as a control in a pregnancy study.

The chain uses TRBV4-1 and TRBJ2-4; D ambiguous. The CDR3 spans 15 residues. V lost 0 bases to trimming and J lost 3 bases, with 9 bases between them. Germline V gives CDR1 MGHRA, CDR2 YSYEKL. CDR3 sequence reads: CASSQEVQIKNIQYF. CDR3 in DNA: TGCGCCAGCAGCCAAGAAGTACAAATCAAAAACATTCAGTACTTC.

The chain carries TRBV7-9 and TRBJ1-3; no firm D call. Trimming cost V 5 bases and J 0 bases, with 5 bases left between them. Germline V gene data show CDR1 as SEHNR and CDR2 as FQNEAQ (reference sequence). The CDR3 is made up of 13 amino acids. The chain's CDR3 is CASSILSGNTIYF. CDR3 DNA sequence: TGTGCCAGCAGCATCCTCTCTGGAAACACCATATATTTT.

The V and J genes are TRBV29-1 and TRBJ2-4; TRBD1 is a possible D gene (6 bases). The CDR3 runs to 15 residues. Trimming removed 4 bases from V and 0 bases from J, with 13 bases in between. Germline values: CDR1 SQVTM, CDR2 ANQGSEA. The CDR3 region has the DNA TGCAGCGTTGCTAAGGGACATATAGCCAAAAACATTCAGTACTTC. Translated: CSVAKGHIAKNIQYF.

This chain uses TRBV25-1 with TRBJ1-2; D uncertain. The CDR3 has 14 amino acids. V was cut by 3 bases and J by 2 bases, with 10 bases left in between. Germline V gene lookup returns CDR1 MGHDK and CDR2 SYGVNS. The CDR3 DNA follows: TGTGCCAGCAGTGACCCCCGGAGAAACTATGGCTACACCTTC. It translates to CASSDPRRNYGYTF.

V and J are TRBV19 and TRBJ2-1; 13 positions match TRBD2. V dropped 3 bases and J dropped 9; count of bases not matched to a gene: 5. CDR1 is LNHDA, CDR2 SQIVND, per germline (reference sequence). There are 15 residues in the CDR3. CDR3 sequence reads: CASSILRLAGGEQFF. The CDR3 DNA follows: TGTGCCAGTAGTATCCTGAGACTAGCGGGGGGTGAGCAGTTCTTC.

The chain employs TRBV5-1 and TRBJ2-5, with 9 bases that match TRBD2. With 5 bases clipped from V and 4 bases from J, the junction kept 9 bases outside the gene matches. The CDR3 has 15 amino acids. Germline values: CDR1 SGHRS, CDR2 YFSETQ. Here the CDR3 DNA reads TGCGCCAGCAGTACGGACCCGGGACTAGCAGAGACCCAGTACTTC. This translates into CASSTDPGLAETQYF.

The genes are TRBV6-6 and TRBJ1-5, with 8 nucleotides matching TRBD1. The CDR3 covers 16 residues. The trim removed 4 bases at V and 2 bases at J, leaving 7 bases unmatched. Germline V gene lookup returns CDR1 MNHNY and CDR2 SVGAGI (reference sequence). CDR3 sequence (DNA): TGTGCCAGCAGTTGGACGATGGGACAGGGCAATCAGCCCCAGCATTTT. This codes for CASSWTMGQGNQPQHF.

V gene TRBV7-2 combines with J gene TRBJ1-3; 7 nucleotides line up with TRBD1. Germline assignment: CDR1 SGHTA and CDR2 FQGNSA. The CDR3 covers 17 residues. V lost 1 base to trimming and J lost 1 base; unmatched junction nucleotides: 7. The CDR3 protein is CASSLEWRGPSGNTIYF. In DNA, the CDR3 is TGTGCCAGCAGCTTAGAGTGGAGGGGGCCTTCTGGAAACACCATATATTTT.

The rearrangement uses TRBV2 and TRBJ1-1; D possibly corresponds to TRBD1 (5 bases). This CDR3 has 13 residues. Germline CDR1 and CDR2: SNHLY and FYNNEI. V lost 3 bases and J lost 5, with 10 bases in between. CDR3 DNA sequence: TGTGCCAGCAGTGAGCAGGGAAGGACTGAAGCTTTCTTT. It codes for CASSEQGRTEAFF.

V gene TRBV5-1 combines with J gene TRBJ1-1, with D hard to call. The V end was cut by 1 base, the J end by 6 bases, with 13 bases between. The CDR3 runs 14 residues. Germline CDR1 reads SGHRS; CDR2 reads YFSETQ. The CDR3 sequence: CASSLLGGLPEAFF. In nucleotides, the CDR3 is TGCGCCAGCAGCTTGTTAGGAGGACTACCTGAAGCTTTCTTT.

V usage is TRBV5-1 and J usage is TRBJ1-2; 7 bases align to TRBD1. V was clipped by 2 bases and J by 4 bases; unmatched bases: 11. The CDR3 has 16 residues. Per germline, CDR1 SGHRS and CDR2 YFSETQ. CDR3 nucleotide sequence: TGCGCCAGCAGCTTAGCCACGACAGGGACCATCTATGGCTACACCTTC. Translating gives CASSLATTGTIYGYTF.

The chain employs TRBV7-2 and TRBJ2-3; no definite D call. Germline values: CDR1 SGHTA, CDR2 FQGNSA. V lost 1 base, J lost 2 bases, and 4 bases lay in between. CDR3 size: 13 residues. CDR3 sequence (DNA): TGTGCCAGCAGCTTAGACATCACAGATACGCAGTATTTT. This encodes CASSLDITDTQYF.

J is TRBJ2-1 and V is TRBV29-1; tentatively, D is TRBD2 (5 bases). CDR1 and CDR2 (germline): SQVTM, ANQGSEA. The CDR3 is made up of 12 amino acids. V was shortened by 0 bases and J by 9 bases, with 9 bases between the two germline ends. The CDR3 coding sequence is TGCAGCGTTGAAGAGGGCCGGGGTGAGCAGTTCTTC. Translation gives CSVEEGRGEQFF.

The CDR3 DNA follows: TGTGCCAGCAGTGAAGCGCACCCTCTCGGCTCTGGAAACACCATATATTTT. Amino acids: CASSEAHPLGSGNTIYF. V is TRBV2 and J is TRBJ1-3; D is unresolved. V was shortened by 0 bases and J by 0 bases, with 12 bases between the two germline ends. Germline CDR1 is SNHLY and CDR2 is FYNNEI. The CDR3 spans 17 residues.

CDR3: CASSSGTGAANFYGYTF. For the CDR3, the DNA is TGTGCCAGCAGCTCCGGGACAGGGGCAGCTAACTTTTATGGCTACACCTTC. The chain joins TRBV11-3 to TRBJ1-2; 10 bases are a match to TRBD1. J was trimmed by 5 bases and V by 4 bases; bases with no gene match: 13. Germline-derived CDR1 and CDR2 are SGHNT and YENEEA. The CDR3 loop spans 17 amino acids.

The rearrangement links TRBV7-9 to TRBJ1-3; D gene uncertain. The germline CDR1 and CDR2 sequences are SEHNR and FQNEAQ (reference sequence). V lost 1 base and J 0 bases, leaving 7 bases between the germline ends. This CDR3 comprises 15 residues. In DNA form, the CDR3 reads TGTGCCAGCAGCTTAGGCTCTATCTCTGGAAACACCATATATTTT. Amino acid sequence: CASSLGSISGNTIYF.

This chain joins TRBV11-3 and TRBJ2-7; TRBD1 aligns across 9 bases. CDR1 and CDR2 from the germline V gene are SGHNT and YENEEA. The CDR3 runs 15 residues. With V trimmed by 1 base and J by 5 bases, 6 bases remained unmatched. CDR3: CASSLGTRTGDEQYF. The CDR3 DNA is TGTGCCAGCAGCTTAGGGACTCGGACAGGGGACGAGCAGTACTTC. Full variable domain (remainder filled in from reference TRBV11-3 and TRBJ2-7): EAGVVQSPRYKIIEKKQPVAFWCNPISGHNTLYWYLQNLGQGPELLIRYENEEAVDDSQLPKDRFSAERLKGVDSTLKIQPAELGDSAVYLCASSLGTRTGDEQYFGPGTRLTVT.

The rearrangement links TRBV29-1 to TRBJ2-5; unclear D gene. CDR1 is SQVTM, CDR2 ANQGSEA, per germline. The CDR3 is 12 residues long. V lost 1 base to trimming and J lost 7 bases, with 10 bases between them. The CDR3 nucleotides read TGCAGCGTTGAAGGTAGCCGGGTGACCCAGTACTTC. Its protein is CSVEGSRVTQYF.

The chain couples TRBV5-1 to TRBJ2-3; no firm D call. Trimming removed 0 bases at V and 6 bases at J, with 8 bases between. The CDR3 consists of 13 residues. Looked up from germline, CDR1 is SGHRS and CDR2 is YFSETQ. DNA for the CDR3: TGCGCCAGCAGCTTGGTTCTCGGGGATACGCAGTATTTT. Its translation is CASSLVLGDTQYF.

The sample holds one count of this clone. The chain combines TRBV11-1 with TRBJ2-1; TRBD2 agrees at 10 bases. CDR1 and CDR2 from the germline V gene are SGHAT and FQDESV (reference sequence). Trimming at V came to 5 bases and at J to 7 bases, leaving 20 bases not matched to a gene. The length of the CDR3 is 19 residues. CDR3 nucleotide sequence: TGTGCCAGCAGCCCATTTAGGGGGGGGCTAGCGGGAGTAGGGAATGAGCAGTTCTTC. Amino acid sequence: CASSPFRGGLAGVGNEQFF.

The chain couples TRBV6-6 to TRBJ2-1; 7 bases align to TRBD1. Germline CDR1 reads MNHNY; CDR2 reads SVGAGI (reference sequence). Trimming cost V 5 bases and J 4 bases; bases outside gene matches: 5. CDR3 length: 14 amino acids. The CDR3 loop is CASSDGQAYNEQFF. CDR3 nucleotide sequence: TGTGCCAGCAGTGACGGACAGGCTTACAATGAGCAGTTCTTC.

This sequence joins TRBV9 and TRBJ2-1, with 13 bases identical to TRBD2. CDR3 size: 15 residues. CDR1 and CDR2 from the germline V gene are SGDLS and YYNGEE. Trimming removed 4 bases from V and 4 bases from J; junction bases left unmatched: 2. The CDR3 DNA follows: TGTGCCAGCAGCCAACTAGCGGGAGGGTACAATGAGCAGTTCTTC. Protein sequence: CASSQLAGGYNEQFF.

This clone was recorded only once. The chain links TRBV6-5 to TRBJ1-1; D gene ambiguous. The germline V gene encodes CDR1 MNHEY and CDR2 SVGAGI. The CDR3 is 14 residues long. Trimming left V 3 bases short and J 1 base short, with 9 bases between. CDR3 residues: CASSYARQNTEAFF. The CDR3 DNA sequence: TGTGCCAGCAGTTATGCGCGACAGAACACTGAAGCTTTCTTT.

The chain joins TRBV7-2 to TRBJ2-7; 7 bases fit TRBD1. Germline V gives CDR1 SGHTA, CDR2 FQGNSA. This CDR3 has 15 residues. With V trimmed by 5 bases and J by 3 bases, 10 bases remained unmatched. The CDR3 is CASSPPGRTGYEQYF. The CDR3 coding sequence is TGTGCCAGCAGCCCCCCCGGTCGGACAGGCTACGAGCAGTACTTC.